These 8 T cell receptor beta chains came from one sample sequenced in a study of CD8 T cells in ankylosing spondylitis. General study results and limits: The study identified a TCR beta motif of 7 or 8 highly homologous variants that appeared characteristic of ankylosing spondylitis blood.

TCRdb ran MiXCR on the 5' RACE reads and lists one entry per CDR3 protein. The sample records some 130,000 distinct CDR3 sequences, approximately 17% being singletons. No antigen has been assigned to these receptors. The sequenced sample was blood, either unsorted or a sorted T cell fraction (not recorded which). These receptors originate from a male donor with ankylosing spondylitis.

The rearrangement uses TRBV11-3 and TRBJ2-5; possibly TRBD2 for D (5 bases). The CDR3 runs to 14 residues. V was cut by 2 bases and J by 5 bases, with 12 bases left in between. Germline assignment: CDR1 SGHNT and CDR2 YENEEA. DNA for the CDR3: TGTGCCAGCAGCTTAAGGAGTCGGAGGGAGACCCAGTACTTC. Its protein is CASSLRSRRETQYF.

This clonotype was observed a few times. The V gene is TRBV4-1, the J gene TRBJ2-3; D ambiguous. This CDR3 contains 13 residues. CDR1 is MGHRA and CDR2 is YSYEKL in the germline V gene. V was shortened by 1 base and J by 8 bases, with 10 bases between the two germline ends. The CDR3 region is CASSQAGPGTQYF. CDR3 bases: TGCGCCAGCAGCCAAGCGGGTCCCGGTACGCAGTATTTT.

At least ten counts were recorded for this clonotype. The chain combines TRBV29-1 with TRBJ1-1, with D possibly being TRBD1 (6 bases). Looked up from germline, CDR1 is SQVTM and CDR2 is ANQGSEA. Between the trimmed V and J ends, which lost 5 bases and 3 bases, there was a span of 16 bases. This CDR3 is 14 amino acids long. CDR3 residues: CSVRGRGRDTEAFF. The CDR3 DNA reads TGCAGCGTTCGGGGGCGTGGTCGGGACACTGAAGCTTTCTTT.

There are many counts of this clonotype. V gene TRBV12-3 or TRBV12-4 combines with J gene TRBJ2-5, with 8 bases matching TRBD2. This CDR3 is 16 amino acids long. The junction had 9 bases not matched to a gene; V was cut back by 3 bases and J by 3 bases. DNA of the CDR3: TGTGCCAGCAGTTTGTCAGCGGGAGATCGCGAAGAGACCCAGTACTTC. Protein: CASSLSAGDREETQYF.

The gene calls are TRBV12-3 or TRBV12-4 and TRBJ2-1; 12 bases match TRBD2. With 2 bases clipped from V and 6 bases from J, the junction kept 5 bases outside the gene matches. This CDR3 is built from 16 residues. The CDR3 spells CASSLRPGLAGNEQFF. CDR3 coding DNA: TGTGCCAGCAGTTTACGACCGGGACTAGCGGGCAATGAGCAGTTCTTC.

This chain connects TRBV20-1 to TRBJ2-7; D gene ambiguous. This CDR3 has 14 residues. V lost 6 bases to trimming and J lost 3 bases, with 18 bases between them. Germline CDR1 is DFQATT and CDR2 is SNEGSKA (reference sequence). DNA of the CDR3: TGCAGTGCAGCAACAAGTCTCGAGCACTACGAGCAGTACTTC. Its translation: CSAATSLEHYEQYF.

V and J are TRBV20-1 and TRBJ2-1; the D is unclear. The V gene lost 6 bases and the J gene lost 0 bases, with 18 bases spanning the gap. This CDR3 comprises 16 residues. Germline V gene data show CDR1 as DFQATT and CDR2 as SNEGSKA (reference sequence). The CDR3 coding sequence is TGCAGTGCAGGGCCGACCGGGCGGACCTCCTACAATGAGCAGTTCTTC. Protein: CSAGPTGRTSYNEQFF.

Details on this clonotype: The germline gene is not matched at one end of the junction; a read error may be the cause. The chain carries TRBV7-9 and TRBJ1-2, with no clear D. Germline V lookup: CDR1 SEHNR, CDR2 FQNEAQ (reference sequence). The CDR3 is made up of 16 amino acids. The CDR3, as DNA: TGTGCCAGCAGAAAAAACGAGCGCCGAGCTAACTATGACTACACCTTC. Translated, it gives CASRKNERRANYDYTF. Looking up the rest from reference TRBV7-9 and TRBJ1-2 gives the full variable domain: DTGVSQNPRHKITKRGQNVTFRCDPISEHNRLYWYRQTLGQGPEFLTYFQNEAQLEKSRLLSDRFSAERPKGSFSTLEIQRTEQGDSAMYLCASRKNERRANYDYTFGSGTRLTVV.